These T cell receptor beta chains were read from a single sample in a study of T-cell memory formation after mild COVID-19. TCRdb reprocessed the 5' RACE reads with MiXCR, giving one entry per CDR3 protein. The sample lists about 540,000 distinct CDR3 sequences; about 20% were seen once. Sequencing was carried out using PBMCs or a T cell subset sorted from them (not recorded which). The receptors stem from an adult woman who had mild COVID-19 (a few samples of this study predate the infection). Cell type and time point are not known. Both conserved end residues are part of each CDR3. D genes are given only for firm matches. The size field is filled for only some rows; it gives once, few, many or a size class.

abundance: once
d_gene: -
j_gene: TRBJ2-5
v_gene: TRBV21-1
CDR3aa: CASSKSRLETQYF
CDR3nt: TGTGCCAGCAGCAAATCGCGGTTGGAGACCCAGTACTTC

abundance: few
d_gene: -
j_gene: TRBJ2-5
v_gene: TRBV10-3
CDR3aa: CAISDSPRGGATETQYF
CDR3nt: TGTGCCATCAGTGATTCACCCCGAGGGGGGGCCACAGAGACCCAGTACTTC

abundance: few
d_gene: -
j_gene: TRBJ2-7
v_gene: TRBV4-1
CDR3aa: CASSQAGVGTYEQYF
CDR3nt: TGCGCCAGCAGCCAAGCGGGTGTGGGTACCTACGAGCAGTACTTC

abundance: -
d_gene: TRBD2
j_gene: TRBJ2-3
v_gene: TRBV5-5
CDR3aa: CASSLDWGGTITDTQYF
CDR3nt: TGTGCCAGCAGCTTGGACTGGGGCGGGACTATCACAGATACGCAGTATTTT

abundance: -
d_gene: TRBD2
j_gene: TRBJ2-7
v_gene: TRBV7-2
CDR3aa: CASSLAPASGSTYEQYF
CDR3nt: TGTGCCAGCAGCTTAGCGCCCGCTAGCGGTTCCACCTACGAGCAGTACTTC

abundance: few
d_gene: -
j_gene: TRBJ1-5
v_gene: TRBV6-5
CDR3aa: CASSGGPGSNQPQHF
CDR3nt: TGTGCCAGCAGTGGGGGGCCGGGGAGCAATCAGCCCCAGCATTTT

abundance: -
d_gene: -
j_gene: TRBJ1-5
v_gene: TRBV4-2
CDR3aa: CASSHTRSGGNQPQHF
CDR3nt: TGTGCCAGCAGCCATACTCGGTCAGGGGGCAATCAGCCCCAGCATTTT

abundance: few
d_gene: -
j_gene: TRBJ2-5
v_gene: TRBV25-1
CDR3aa: CASSEWRARGETQYF
CDR3nt: TGTGCCAGCAGTGAATGGCGGGCAAGGGGAGAGACCCAGTACTTC

abundance: many
d_gene: TRBD1
j_gene: TRBJ1-1
v_gene: TRBV4-2
CDR3aa: CASSQGRTGIVTEAFF
CDR3nt: TGTGCCAGCAGCCAGGGCCGGACAGGGATAGTCACTGAAGCTTTCTTT

abundance: few
d_gene: -
j_gene: TRBJ2-7
v_gene: TRBV27
CDR3aa: CASRRPAGEQYF
CDR3nt: TGTGCCAGCAGACGACCCGCTGGCGAGCAGTACTTC

abundance: few
d_gene: TRBD2
j_gene: TRBJ2-1
v_gene: TRBV11-2
CDR3aa: CASSISGSPLHSSYNEQFF
CDR3nt: TGTGCCAGCAGCATTAGCGGGAGCCCTCTCCATAGCTCCTACAATGAGCAGTTCTTC